The rows below give T cell receptor beta chains drawn from one sample of a study of response to subunit inactivated influenza vaccine. A single record per CDR3 protein comes from TCRdb applying MiXCR to the RT-PCR reads. The data contain a few hundred thousand distinct CDR3 sequences, approximately 20% of them singletons. The sample in question was PBMCs from blood, obtained about 19 months after vaccination. All receptors come from a man in his fifties or sixties who received an inactivated influenza vaccine. CDR3s include the opening cysteine and the closing phenylalanine or tryptophan. A D gene is named only where the DNA matches it firmly. For some rows the clone size is stated as once, few or many, or as a class when expanded; others skip it.

d_gene,v_gene,abundance,j_gene,CDR3nt,CDR3aa
.,TRBV6-1,.,TRBJ1-5,TGTGCCAGCAGTGCAGCCTTTGTCTCAGGGAGCAATCAGCCCCAGCATTTT,CASSAAFVSGSNQPQHF
.,TRBV25-1,many,TRBJ2-1,TGTGCCAGCTCCAGGAGGGGCTCCTACAATGAGCAGTTCTTC,CASSRRGSYNEQFF
.,TRBV25-1,few,TRBJ1-1,TGTGCCAGCAGTGTAGGTTCCCACACTGAAGCTTTCTTT,CASSVGSHTEAFF
.,TRBV3-1,.,TRBJ2-5,TGTGCCAGCAGCCGCTGGGGTAGCTACCAAGAGACCCAGTACTTC,CASSRWGSYQETQYF
TRBD1,TRBV18,.,TRBJ2-7,TGTGCCAGCTCACCACTTGTGACAGGGGCGCCCTACGAGCAGTACTTC,CASSPLVTGAPYEQYF
TRBD1,TRBV4-3,.,TRBJ1-4,TGCGCCAGCAGACTGGGACAGAACTATAATGAAAAACTGTTTTTT,CASRLGQNYNEKLFF
.,TRBV4-2,.,TRBJ2-2,TGTGCCAGCAGCCAAGATAGGGTGGGGGGATGGAACACCGGGGAGCTGTTTTTT,CASSQDRVGGWNTGELFF
.,TRBV20-1,.,TRBJ1-5,TGCAGTGCTGGACTGAGGGAGAGCGATAATCAGCCCCAGCATTTT,CSAGLRESDNQPQHF
.,TRBV5-1,few,TRBJ1-4,TGCGCCAGCAGCCGCAACCCTGGACAGCAGAACATTGAAAAACTGTTTTTT,CASSRNPGQQNIEKLFF
.,TRBV5-4,many,TRBJ2-5,TGTGCCAGCAGCTTGGCCAGGGAAGAGACCCAGTACTTC,CASSLAREETQYF
.,TRBV3-1,.,TRBJ2-7,TGTGCCAGCAGCCAAGGGTTGGGCTCCTACGAGCAGTACTTC,CASSQGLGSYEQYF
.,TRBV7-6,many,TRBJ1-4,TGTGCCAGCAGCTTAGCGGGGGGAGATCGTCCAAATGAAAAACTGTTTTTT,CASSLAGGDRPNEKLFF
.,TRBV5-1,many,TRBJ1-1,TGCGCCAGCAGCTTGGGACCCAACGCTGAAGCTTTCTTT,CASSLGPNAEAFF
.,TRBV4-2,few,TRBJ2-5,TGTGCCAGCAGCCAAGCGCTCGGGTTCGGGTTAGAGACCCAGTACTTC,CASSQALGFGLETQYF
.,TRBV9,few,TRBJ1-5,TGTGCCAGCAGCGGGAGCCCGGATCAGCCCCAGCATTTT,CASSGSPDQPQHF
.,TRBV9,.,TRBJ1-6,TGTGCCAGCAGCGTAGAGGGTGCCCGAAATTCACCCCTCCACTTT,CASSVEGARNSPLHF
.,TRBV20-1,.,TRBJ2-5,TGCAGTGTACACCGAGGGAAGACCCAGTACTTC,CSVHRGKTQYF
.,TRBV7-9,.,TRBJ2-2,TGTGCCAGCAGCCCGACCAGGGTATACACCGGGGAGCTGTTTTTT,CASSPTRVYTGELFF
.,TRBV6-6,.,TRBJ2-7,TGTGCCAGCAGAGACCCTGACCGTTACGAGCAGTACTTC,CASRDPDRYEQYF
TRBD1,TRBV2,.,TRBJ2-5,TGTGCCAGCAGTGAATACGGGACAGGATGGGAAGAGACCCAGTACTTC,CASSEYGTGWEETQYF
.,TRBV5-1,.,TRBJ2-5,TGCGCCAGCAGCTTGATTCCGGACCAAGAGACCCAGTACTTC,CASSLIPDQETQYF